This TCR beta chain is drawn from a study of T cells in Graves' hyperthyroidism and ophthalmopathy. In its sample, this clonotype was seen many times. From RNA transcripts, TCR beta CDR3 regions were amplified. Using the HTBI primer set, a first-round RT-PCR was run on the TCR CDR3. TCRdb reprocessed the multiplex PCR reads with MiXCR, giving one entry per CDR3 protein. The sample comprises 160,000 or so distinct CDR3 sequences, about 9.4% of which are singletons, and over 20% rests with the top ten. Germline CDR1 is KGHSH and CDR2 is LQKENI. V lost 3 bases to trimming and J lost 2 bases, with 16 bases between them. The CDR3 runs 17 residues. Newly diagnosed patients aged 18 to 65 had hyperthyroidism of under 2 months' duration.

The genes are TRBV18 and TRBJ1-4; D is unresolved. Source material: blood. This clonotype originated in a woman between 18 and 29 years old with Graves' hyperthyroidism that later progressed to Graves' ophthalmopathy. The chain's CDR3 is CASSPSVVMATNEKLFF. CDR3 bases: TGTGCCAGCTCACCCTCCGTGGTGATGGCGACTAATGAAAAACTGTTTTTT.